Below, 8 T cell receptor beta chains from the same sample are listed, as sequenced in a study of tumor and adjacent non-tumor tissue in lung cancer. This sample's RNA came from whole unsorted tissue. TCRbeta libraries were built with three rounds of nested PCR, modified from ARM-PCR. TCRdb re-called the multiplex PCR reads through MiXCR, storing one row per CDR3 protein. The sample shows 200,000 to 250,000 distinct CDR3 sequences, roughly 70% of them seen only once. Specimen: lung tumor tissue. The source is a man aged 55 to 69 with non-small cell lung cancer.

The J gene is TRBJ2-3, the V gene TRBV20-1, with TRBD2 identical over 10 bases. The CDR3 has 15 residues. The germline CDR1 and CDR2 sequences are DFQATT and SNEGSKA (reference sequence). CDR3 sequence: CKARGASGRVDTQYF. CDR3 in DNA: TGCAAAGCTAGAGGGGCTAGCGGGAGAGTTGACACGCAGTATTTT.

With respect to this clonotype: The conserved closing phenylalanine or tryptophan is absent in this CDR3, likely reflecting a read error. This sequence joins TRBV4-2 and TRBJ2-7, with 10 bases identical to TRBD2. The germline gives CDR1 LGHNA, CDR2 YNFKEQ. The CDR3 consists of 14 residues. The CDR3 DNA sequence: TGTGACAGCAGCCCCAGCGGGGGGGCCTACGAGCAGTACTCC. This codes for CDSSPSGGAYEQYS.

Worth noting for this clonotype: A read error may account for a junction end that differs from germline. The gene calls are TRBV20-1 and TRBJ2-7, with a tentative D call TRBD2 (5 bases). This CDR3 has 13 residues. Germline CDR1 DFQATT, CDR2 SNEGSKA (reference sequence). CDR3 amino acids: CSTYAASSYVQYF. The DNA of the CDR3 is TGCAGTACGTACGCAGCTAGCTCCTACGTGCAGTACTTC.

Of note for this clonotype: Relative to the germline gene, one junction end is altered; a read error may explain this. This chain links TRBV20-1 with TRBJ2-3; D is ambiguous. Germline V gene lookup returns CDR1 DFQATT and CDR2 SNEGSKA (reference sequence). The CDR3 totals 11 residues. This CDR3 reads CSARVTETQYF. The DNA of the CDR3 is TGCAGTGCTAGAGTCACAGAAACGCAGTATTTT.

This clonotype was detected many times. The gene calls are TRBV13 and TRBJ2-1, with D unclear. The V and J ends lost 5 bases and 10 bases respectively, with 9 bases between them. CDR1 and CDR2 (germline): PRHDT, FYEKMQ (reference sequence). The CDR3 extends over 11 amino acids. DNA for the CDR3: TGTGCCAGCAGCCAAGGAGCGGAGCAGTTCTTC. Protein product: CASSQGAEQFF.

Remarks on this clonotype: Since a much larger clone is just one base distant, this may be a read error. The V call is TRBV6-5, the J call TRBJ1-1; TRBD1 is a possible D gene (5 bases). This CDR3 comprises 14 residues. Trimming removed 2 bases at V and 4 bases at J, with 11 bases between. Per the germline V gene, CDR1 is MNHEY and CDR2 is SVGAGI. Here the CDR3 DNA reads TGTGCCAGCAGTTACCGGGGCGGAACCACTGAAGCTTTCTTT. Its translation: CASSYRGGTTEAFF.

This clonotype was observed many times. The chain links TRBV6-5 to TRBJ1-2; tentatively, D is TRBD1 (5 bases). This CDR3 has 15 amino acids. The ends were cut back, 5 bases at V and 1 base at J, with 14 bases in the middle. The germline gives CDR1 MNHEY, CDR2 SVGAGI. CDR3 residues: CASSKTEGFNYGYTF. The DNA of the CDR3 is TGTGCCAGCAGTAAGACCGAGGGGTTTAACTATGGCTACACCTTC.

The genes are TRBV11-3 and TRBJ2-7; D tentatively reads TRBD1 or TRBD2 (5 bases each). V gave up 6 bases and J gave up 6 bases, with 18 bases separating them. This CDR3 has 14 residues. Germline lookup yields CDR1 SGHNT and CDR2 YENEEA. The CDR3 DNA reads TGTGCCAGCAGTCCCGGGGCAGGTAAACGCGAGCAGTACTTC. Translating it yields CASSPGAGKREQYF.